Shown below are 8 T cell receptor beta chains from a single sample sequenced in a study of blood T cell repertoires in COVID-19. Only in-frame clones appear in the TCRdb table, and some are missing; sequencing was by immunoSEQ multiplex PCR. The table records approximately 70,000 clones, 79% of them present only once. Sequences were obtained from peripheral blood. All receptors come from a man aged 60 to 75 with active or convalescent COVID-19.

The chain combines TRBV10-3 with TRBJ1-1; D unresolved. CDR1 is ENHRY and CDR2 is SYGVKD in the germline V gene. The CDR3 loop spans 12 amino acids. V dropped 3 bases and J dropped 4 bases, with 6 bases sitting between them. CDR3 in amino acids: CAISDSSTEAFF. CDR3 coding DNA: TGTGCCATCAGTGATTCATCCACTGAAGCTTTCTTT.

The CDR3 nucleotides read TGTGCCAGCAGTTACTCGAGGGGGGGAAAGAGACACGAGCAGTACTTC. It is translated as CASSYSRGGKRHEQYF. The genes are TRBV6-5 and TRBJ2-7, with D possibly matching TRBD2 (7 bases). CDR3 length equals 16 residues. Per germline, CDR1 MNHEY and CDR2 SVGAGI. Trimming left V 0 bases short and J 5 bases short, with 17 bases between.

V is TRBV9 and J is TRBJ1-2; 8 nucleotides agree with TRBD1. V lost 4 bases to trimming and J lost 3 bases; unmatched junction nucleotides: 8. This CDR3 has 15 amino acids. Germline assignment: CDR1 SGDLS and CDR2 YYNGEE. The CDR3 coding sequence is TGTGCCAGCAGCTCTGGACAGGGCCTAGACTATGGCTACACCTTC. It yields the protein CASSSGQGLDYGYTF.

This clone was detected once. The rearrangement links TRBV18 to TRBJ2-3, with D maybe TRBD2 (7 bases). Trimming stripped 3 bases from V and 0 bases from J, with 22 bases between. The CDR3 is 19 amino acids. Germline CDR1 and CDR2: KGHSH and LQKENI. CDR3 sequence (DNA): TGTGCCAGCTCACCGATGGGGGGGGCTATCGCGTTTAGCACAGATACGCAGTATTTT. It codes for CASSPMGGAIAFSTDTQYF.

The rearrangement joins TRBV2 to TRBJ1-3, with D possibly matching TRBD1 (6 bases). Germline CDR1 reads SNHLY; CDR2 reads FYNNEI. The ends were cut back, 7 bases at V and 4 bases at J, with 11 bases in the middle. The CDR3 is 13 amino acids. CDR3 bases: TGTGCCAGCAACTTGGACAGAGGAAACACCATATATTTT. Amino acid sequence: CASNLDRGNTIYF.

The chain employs TRBV27 and TRBJ1-1; unclear D gene. Per germline, CDR1 MNHEY and CDR2 SMNVEV (reference sequence). Trimming took off 1 base at V and 3 bases at J, with 12 bases between the two ends. The CDR3 has 15 amino acids. The CDR3 reads CASSLLKTLDTEAFF. Here the CDR3 DNA reads TGTGCCAGCAGTTTATTGAAGACACTTGACACTGAAGCTTTCTTT.

The CDR3 nucleotides read TGTGCCAGCAGGGACCAGGGATCCGACGAGCAGTACTTC. It codes for CASRDQGSDEQYF. The rearrangement joins TRBV6-5 to TRBJ2-7, with D tentatively TRBD1 (5 bases). V gave up 6 bases and J gave up 5 bases, with 14 bases separating them. The germline CDR1 and CDR2 sequences are MNHEY and SVGAGI. The length of the CDR3 is 13 residues.

This sequence joins TRBV19 and TRBJ1-2; 7 bases fit TRBD1. The CDR3 has 13 residues. V gave up 5 bases and J gave up 6 bases; unmatched junction bases: 6. CDR1 and CDR2 from the germline V gene are LNHDA and SQIVND (reference sequence). DNA for the CDR3: TGTGCCAGTAGTCTGACCGACAGGGATGGCTACACCTTC. Its translation is CASSLTDRDGYTF.